Shown below are 3 T cell receptor beta chains from a single sample sequenced in a study of blood T cell repertoires in COVID-19. The repertoire was sequenced with immunoSEQ multiplex PCR; TCRdb's copy has only in-frame clones and lacks some. The profile shows about 160,000 clones, around 87% of them singletons. Sequencing was done on a sample of peripheral blood. The source of these receptors is a man older than 75 with acute or convalescent COVID-19.

This rearrangement joins TRBV28 to TRBJ1-5, with TRBD1 matching over 9 bases. The length of the CDR3 is 17 residues. V shed 5 bases, J shed 10 bases, and the junction held 18 bases outside the gene matches. The V gene's germline CDR1 is MDHEN and CDR2 SYDVKM. The CDR3 reads CASSHQAPGQGVPPQHF. Written as DNA, the CDR3 is TGTGCCAGCAGTCACCAAGCCCCGGGACAGGGCGTTCCTCCCCAGCATTTT.

V is TRBV11-2 and J is TRBJ2-2; TRBD1 agrees at 7 bases. From germline, CDR1 is SGHAT and CDR2 FQNNGV. V gave up 5 bases and J gave up 1 base; unmatched junction bases: 10. The CDR3 has 17 residues. The CDR3 region is CASSPTNDRVNTGELFF. The CDR3 region has the DNA TGTGCCAGCAGCCCAACCAACGACAGGGTGAACACCGGGGAGCTGTTTTTT.

This chain connects TRBV6-5 to TRBJ1-4, with 7 positions matching TRBD1. The CDR3 totals 12 residues. Trimming at V came to 4 bases and at J to 12 bases, leaving 5 bases not matched to a gene. CDR1 MNHEY and CDR2 SVGAGI come from the germline V gene. CDR3 DNA sequence: TGTGCCAGCAGTTTCCGACAGGGAGAACTGTTTTTT. Amino acids: CASSFRQGELFF.